This entry is about one T cell receptor (beta chain). Germline V gene lookup returns CDR1 MDHEN and CDR2 SYDVKM. This CDR3 is 15 amino acids long. The germline V and J ends were trimmed by 7 bases and 1 base, with 14 bases remaining between them. This entry comes from a study of blood T cell repertoires in COVID-19. Profiled with immunoSEQ multiplex PCR; TCRdb holds only in-frame clones, not every one. The sample has roughly 290,000 clones; over 75% are singletons. V usage is TRBV28 and J usage is TRBJ1-5; weak D call: TRBD1 (5 bases). Specimen: peripheral blood. The sequence derives from a human donor with COVID-19, enrolled during active disease. The donor label of this sample is uncertain. CDR3 protein: CASTSGGDSNQPQHF. In nucleotides, the CDR3 is TGTGCCAGCACCTCTGGGGGGGACAGCAATCAGCCCCAGCATTTT.